This T cell receptor (beta chain) was found in a study of neurological immune-mediated disorders (dated by TCRdb to the late 2010s). Regarding the complete study: Peripheral blood TCR-beta repertoires from HTLV-I-associated myelopathy (HAM/TSP) patients, multiple sclerosis patients and healthy controls were compared by UMI-based sequencing. The cohort was made up of 68 subjects, consisting of some 14 HAM/TSP patients, 35 or so multiple sclerosis patients and about 20 healthy controls. The roughly 110 TCR-beta libraries included longitudinal samples, technical triplicates and paired sorted CD4+ and CD8+ T-cell subsets alongside PBMC samples. Longitudinal HAM/TSP and healthy donors were sampled at 3 time-points each (about 3-40 month intervals).

In its sample, this clonotype was seen many times. Its antigen target is currently unknown. No qualities accompany the bases; no much larger clone lies one base away. cDNA was synthesized by template-switch 5'RACE using a primer with a 10-nucleotide random unique molecular identifier that tagged each TCR transcript. Each sequencing run produced over 160 million TCR-beta sequences covering 15-18 subjects. The RNeasy kit was used to extract total RNA. The KAPA Real-time Library Amplification kit was used to amplify TCR-beta VDJ regions with primers for the TCR constant region and the 5'RACE anchor. Sample indexes and Illumina adaptors were added in a first PCR, after which library yield was increased in a second PCR. After purification with Ampure beads, the TCR product of roughly 650 bp was size-selected on a 2% E-gel SizeSelection system. Before pooling, libraries had their quality checked on a Bioanalyzer, their concentration measured with Qubit, and their quantity determined with the Kapa Library Quantification kit. Paired-end 2 x 150 bp sequencing of the libraries was performed on an Illumina HiSeq 2500. To increase sequence diversity, roughly 25-31% phiX was spiked into each library pool. Under the source paper's analysis protocol: Quality-filtered reads were processed with the UMI-based MiGEC pipeline, which removed over 75% of raw TCR sequences during error correction. VDJ genes were aligned to IMGT germline references, and clonotypes were defined by unique CDR3 amino acid sequence plus V-J genes. Clonal expansion, Shannon diversity and CDR3 relatedness were evaluated with VDJtools (CalcPairwiseDistances, ClusterSamples), while phylogenetic trees were built in CLCbio workbench. Using coefficient-of-variation modelling across technical triplicates, the study counted a clone as expanded if it had at least 8 unique UMIs. TCRdb passed the public sequencing reads through fastp at Q25 and MiXCR, retaining productive beta sequences. Under each unique CDR3 protein, matching rows form one entry showing the most common genes and DNA. None of the V and J calls come from the authors' own analysis; TCRdb made them. The table for this sample lists around 100,000 distinct CDR3 sequences; under 14% of them were counted only once. The ten largest account for more than 2.5% of the sample.

The intended sense of this specimen's time point label: longitudinal time-point 3. Libraries from unsorted PBMCs were made from 2 million PBMCs kept in RNAlater at -80 degrees C until RNA extraction. Peripheral blood was subjected to Ficoll-Hypaque density gradient centrifugation to isolate PBMCs, which were then cryopreserved in liquid nitrogen. The CDR3 covers 14 residues, taking in both the cysteine and the phenylalanine. Only the CDR3 region is kept as DNA, spanning 42 bases read in frame from base 1. CDR1 and CDR2, per the germline V gene (reference sequence), are SEHNR and FQNEAQ. Deletion took 5 bases off V and 4 bases off J, with a span of 12 bases between the germline ends. Results the study describes overall, beyond this receptor: No identical CDR3 amino acid sequences were found to be shared among expanded clones across subjects, suggesting that TCR-beta repertoires were private in all groups. The highest TCR clonal expansion was observed in HAM/TSP patients, whereas the lowest was observed in MS patients, even when compared with healthy controls.

The sequence joins TRBV7-9 to TRBJ2-4, with a tentative D gene TRBD1 over 6 matching bases. The receptor was isolated from a female donor with HTLV-1-associated myelopathy (HAM/TSP). Sequenced sample: PBMCs. The bases read TGTGCCAGCAGCCAACTACAGGGTAAAAACATTCAGTACTTC. This sequence encodes CASSQLQGKNIQYF.